The sample holds a few counts of the clone carrying this T cell receptor (beta chain). Its antigen is not identified. Reverse transcribing all isolated RNA meant expressed TCRB transcripts were sequenced. Method: immunoSEQ multiplex PCR; TCRdb's copy keeps in-frame clones and lacks some. Of 150,000 or so clones listed, roughly 11% are singletons. These data come from a study of beta chain features in type 1 diabetes. About the research overall: Summed over all samples, the examined sorted cells came to 95 million to 120 million.

Germline V CDR1 and CDR2: SGHRS, YFSETQ. Trimming took off 0 bases at V and 5 bases at J, with 8 bases between the two ends. This CDR3 is built from 14 residues. In all sorted populations, purity surpassed 95%. Study observations and caveats: Compared with healthy donors, patients appeared to share more similar naive, central memory and regulatory TCRB repertoires. Among patients with Type 1 diabetes, TCRB CDR3s were moderately but significantly shorter in every one of the four CD4+ subsets.

The chain couples TRBV5-1 to TRBJ2-2; tentative D call: TRBD1 (5 bases). The sequenced sample consisted of central memory CD4+ T cells from blood. The TCR was taken from a man aged 18 to 29 in good health. CDR3 bases: TGCGCCAGCAGCTTGGAAAGGGGTACCGGGGAGCTGTTTTTT. This codes for CASSLERGTGELFF.